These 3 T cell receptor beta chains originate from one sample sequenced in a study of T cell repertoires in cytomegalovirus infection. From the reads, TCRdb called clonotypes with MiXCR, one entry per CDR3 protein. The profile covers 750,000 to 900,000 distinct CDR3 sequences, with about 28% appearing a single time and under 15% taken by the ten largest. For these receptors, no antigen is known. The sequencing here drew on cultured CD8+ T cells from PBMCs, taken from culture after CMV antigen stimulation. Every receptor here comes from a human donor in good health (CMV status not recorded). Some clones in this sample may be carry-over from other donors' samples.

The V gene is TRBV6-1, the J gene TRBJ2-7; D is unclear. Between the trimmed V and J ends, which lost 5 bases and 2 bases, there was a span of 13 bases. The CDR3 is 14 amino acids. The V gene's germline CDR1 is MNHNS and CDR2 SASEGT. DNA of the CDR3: TGTGCCAGCAGTCAAATTTCCAGTACCTACGAGCAGTACGTC. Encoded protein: CASSQISSTYEQYV.

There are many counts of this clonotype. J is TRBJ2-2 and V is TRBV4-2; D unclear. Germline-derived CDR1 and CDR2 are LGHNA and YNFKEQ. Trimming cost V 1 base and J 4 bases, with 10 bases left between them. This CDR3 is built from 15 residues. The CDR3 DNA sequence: TGTGCCAGCAGCCAAGCTCTATCGGGCACCGGGGAGCTGTTTTTT. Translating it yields CASSQALSGTGELFF.

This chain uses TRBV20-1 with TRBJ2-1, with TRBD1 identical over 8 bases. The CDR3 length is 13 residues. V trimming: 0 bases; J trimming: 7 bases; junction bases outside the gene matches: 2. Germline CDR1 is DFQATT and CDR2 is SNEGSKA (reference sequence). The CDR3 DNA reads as TGCAGTGCTAGAGAACAGGGGGTAAATGAGCAGTTCTTC. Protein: CSAREQGVNEQFF.